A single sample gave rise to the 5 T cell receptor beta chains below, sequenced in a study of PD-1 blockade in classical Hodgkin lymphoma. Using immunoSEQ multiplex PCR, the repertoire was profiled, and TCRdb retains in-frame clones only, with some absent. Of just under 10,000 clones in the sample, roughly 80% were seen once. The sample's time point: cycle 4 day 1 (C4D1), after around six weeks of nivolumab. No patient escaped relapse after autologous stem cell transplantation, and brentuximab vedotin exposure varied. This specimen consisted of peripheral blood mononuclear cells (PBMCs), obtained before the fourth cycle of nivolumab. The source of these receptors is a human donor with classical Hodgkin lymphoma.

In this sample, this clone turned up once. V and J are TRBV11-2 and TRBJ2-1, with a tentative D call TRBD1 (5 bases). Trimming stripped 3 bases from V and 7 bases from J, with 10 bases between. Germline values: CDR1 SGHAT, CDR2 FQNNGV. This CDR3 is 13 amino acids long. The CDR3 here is CASSFGQRNEQFF. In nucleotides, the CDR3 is TGTGCCAGCAGCTTTGGACAAAGAAATGAGCAGTTCTTC.

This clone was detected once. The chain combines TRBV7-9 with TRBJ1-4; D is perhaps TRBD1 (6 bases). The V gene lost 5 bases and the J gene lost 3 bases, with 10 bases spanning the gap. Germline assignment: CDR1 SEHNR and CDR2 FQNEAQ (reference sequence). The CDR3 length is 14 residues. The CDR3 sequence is CASSPGDSNEKLFF. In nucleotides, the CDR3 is TGTGCCAGCAGCCCAGGGGATTCTAATGAAAAACTGTTTTTT.

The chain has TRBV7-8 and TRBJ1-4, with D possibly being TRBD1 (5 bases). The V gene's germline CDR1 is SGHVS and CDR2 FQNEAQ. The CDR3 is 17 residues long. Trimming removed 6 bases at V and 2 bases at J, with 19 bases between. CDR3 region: CASRFGTVDSTNEKLFF. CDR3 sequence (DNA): TGTGCCAGCAGGTTCGGGACGGTTGACTCCACTAATGAAAAACTGTTTTTT.

The CDR3 region has the DNA TGTGCCAGCAGCTTAGGCAGGGTCCCAGGCAATGAGCAGTTCTTC. Translated: CASSLGRVPGNEQFF. The rearrangement links TRBV11-2 to TRBJ2-1; D is possibly TRBD1 (5 bases). CDR3 size: 15 residues. V was cut by 1 base and J by 6 bases, with 13 bases left in between. The germline CDR1 and CDR2 sequences are SGHAT and FQNNGV.

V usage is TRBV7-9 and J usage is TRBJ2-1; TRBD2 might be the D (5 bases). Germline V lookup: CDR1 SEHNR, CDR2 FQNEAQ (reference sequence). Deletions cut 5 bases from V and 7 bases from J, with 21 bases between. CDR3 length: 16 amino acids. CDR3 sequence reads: CASSPPSGKGVNEQFF. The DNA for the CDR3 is TGTGCCAGCAGCCCCCCCTCCGGGAAGGGTGTGAATGAGCAGTTCTTC.